This T cell receptor beta chain was identified during a study of Graves' ophthalmopathy and Graves' hyperthyroidism. The V gene's germline CDR1 is ENHRY and CDR2 SYGVKD. This CDR3 contains 15 residues. The V end was cut by 5 bases, the J end by 3 bases, with 14 bases between. TCR beta CDR3 amplification used RNA transcripts. An opening RT-PCR round employed HTBI primers and preceded a second-round multiplex PCR. One entry per CDR3 protein results from TCRdb running MiXCR on the multiplex PCR reads. The sample lists 650,000 to 900,000 distinct CDR3 sequences, 40% seen once, with 44% in the top ten. The chain is built from TRBV10-3 and TRBJ1-5; a weak D match, TRBD1 (5 bases). The source material was peripheral blood. This TCR was recovered from an adult man with Graves' ophthalmopathy. CDR3 in DNA: TGTGCCATCAGTCGAGAACAGGTCAACAATCAGCCCCAGCATTTT. Protein sequence: CAISREQVNNQPQHF.